This paragraph reports one T cell receptor beta chain. The source of the sample is a study of blood T cells in healthy people across ages. Using a J-beta primer mix together with a sample-barcoded 5' primer, a second PCR was run for about 6 to 12 cycles. A template-switch adaptor containing 12 random nucleotides labeled each cDNA molecule. TCRdb re-called the 5' RACE reads through MiXCR, storing one row per CDR3 protein. The sample has about 780,000 distinct CDR3 sequences, about half seen once. Every sample gave at least 5 micrograms of total RNA when it was extracted. The V gene lost 5 bases and the J gene lost 9 bases, with 14 bases spanning the gap. Germline-derived CDR1 and CDR2 are MNHEY and SMNVEV (reference sequence). This CDR3 has 13 residues.

The sequenced sample was blood. The J gene is TRBJ2-1, the V gene TRBV27, with D perhaps matching TRBD2 (5 bases). This receptor was obtained from an older man in good health. The CDR3 nucleotides are TGTGCCAGCAGTGCGACGTCCCGGGGTGAGCAGTTCTTC. Translating gives CASSATSRGEQFF.